This T cell receptor (beta chain) was profiled in a study of CD8 T cells in ankylosing spondylitis. Study outcomes and limitations: Some motif variants were previously reported in reactive arthritis synovial fluid and blood. Apparently characteristic of ankylosing spondylitis blood was a TCR beta motif (eight highly homologous variants). The study looked at matched synovial fluid samples from ankylosing spondylitis patients. Disease-linked clones were reported to be significantly enriched there. Clones linked with disease were CD8+ and fairly uncommon in the peripheral blood.

Concerning this clonotype itself: Its cognate antigen is unknown.

Quantitative 5'-RACE with molecular barcodes was used to make the TCR beta libraries. TCRdb reprocessed the 5' RACE reads with MiXCR, giving one entry per CDR3 protein. The data contain about 500,000 distinct CDR3 sequences, roughly 5.3% of them singletons. The CDR3 has 16 residues. The V gene lost 4 bases and the J gene lost 6 bases, with 17 bases spanning the gap. CDR1 is KGHDR and CDR2 is SFDVKD in the germline V gene. Sequencing was done on a sample of blood, either unsorted or a sorted T cell fraction (not recorded which). This sequence joins TRBV24-1 and TRBJ2-2; a weak D match, TRBD2 (5 bases). This receptor was obtained from a male donor with ankylosing spondylitis. The CDR3 DNA is TGTGCCACCAGTGACCGAGGACTCAGATCCCCCGGGGAGCTGTTTTTT. Its translation: CATSDRGLRSPGELFF.